These 17 T cell receptor beta chains were all obtained from the same sample, sequenced in a study of graft-versus-host responses after intestinal transplantation. Some clones are missing from TCRdb's copy, which holds only in-frame ones; the method was immunoSEQ multiplex PCR. There are 80,000 to 90,000 clones in the sample; roughly 92% occur only once, and over 0.3% lies in the top ten. These receptors' targets are unknown. Specimen: unstimulated CD4+ T cells sorted from spleen or lymph node cells, collected before intestinal transplant. The receptors were gathered from a human donor who received an intestinal transplant.

The chain employs TRBV11-3 and TRBJ1-1, with 9 bases matching TRBD1. Trimming at V came to 4 bases and at J to 8 bases, leaving 2 bases not matched to a gene. The CDR3 is 12 residues long. Germline V gene sequence: CDR1 SGHNT, CDR2 YENEEA. The CDR3 nucleotides are TGTGCCAGCAGCTGGGGGACAGGGGAAGCTTTCTTT. Amino acids: CASSWGTGEAFF.

This chain links TRBV29-1 with TRBJ1-4; D unclear. The CDR3 loop spans 14 amino acids. Per the germline V gene, CDR1 is SQVTM and CDR2 is ANQGSEA. The V end was cut by 4 bases, the J end by 8 bases, with 17 bases between. The CDR3 is CSVAQTADTEKLFF. CDR3 nucleotides: TGCAGCGTTGCACAGACGGCGGATACAGAAAAACTGTTTTTT.

The CDR3 region has the DNA TGTGCCAGCAGCCACCTGACAGGGGCGGTGAGAGCTAATGAAAAACTGTTTTTT. Protein product: CASSHLTGAVRANEKLFF. The chain carries TRBV4-2 and TRBJ1-4, with 8 bases identical to TRBD1. The V segment lost 3 bases and the J segment 3 bases; nucleotides outside the gene matches: 12. The germline CDR1 and CDR2 sequences are LGHNA and YNFKEQ. The CDR3 covers 18 residues.

This clone has only one observation. This chain links TRBV29-1 with TRBJ1-1; D possibly corresponds to TRBD1 (5 bases). With 6 bases removed from V and 5 bases from J, the gap between germline ends came to 13 bases. CDR3 length: 12 amino acids. Germline CDR1 reads SQVTM; CDR2 reads ANQGSEA. The CDR3 sequence: CSVRVSGTEAFF. The CDR3 DNA sequence: TGCAGCGTCAGGGTCTCTGGGACTGAAGCTTTCTTT. The full variable domain, its missing parts supplied by reference TRBV29-1 and TRBJ1-1, is SAVISQKPSRDICQRGTSLTIQCQVDSQVTMMFWYRQQPGQSLTLIATANQGSEATYESGFVIDKFPISRPNLTFSTLTVSNMSPEDSSIYLCSVRVSGTEAFFGQGTRLTVV.

The V and J genes are TRBV18 and TRBJ2-3; D may be TRBD1 (6 bases). The germline V gene has CDR1 KGHSH and CDR2 LQKENI. V was pared by 3 bases and J by 7 bases, with 14 bases between. This CDR3 has 14 amino acids. The CDR3: CASSPDRIAYTQYF. The CDR3 DNA is TGTGCCAGCTCACCGGACAGAATTGCCTATACGCAGTATTTT.

The DNA for the CDR3 is TGTGCCAGCAGCCAAGCGGACAGGGCGGCGACTAATGAAAAACTGTTTTTT. It yields the protein CASSQADRAATNEKLFF. The chain is built from TRBV4-2 and TRBJ1-4; TRBD1 matches at 8 bases. Trimming removed 1 base from V and 2 bases from J; junction bases left unmatched: 6. This CDR3 has 17 amino acids. Per germline, CDR1 LGHNA and CDR2 YNFKEQ.

The genes are TRBV11-1 and TRBJ2-7, with 8 bases identical to TRBD1. Germline V lookup: CDR1 SGHAT, CDR2 FQDESV (reference sequence). This CDR3 has 15 amino acids. Trimming cost V 5 bases and J 0 bases; bases outside gene matches: 6. Here the CDR3 DNA reads TGTGCCAGCAGCCCCCGGACAGGGTTCTCCTACGAGCAGTACTTC. Translating gives CASSPRTGFSYEQYF. Filled out from reference TRBV11-1 and TRBJ2-7, the complete variable domain reads EAEVAQSPRYKITEKSQAVAFWCDPISGHATLYWYRQILGQGPELLVQFQDESVVDDSQLPKDRFSAERLKGVDSTLKIQPAELGDSAMYLCASSPRTGFSYEQYFGPGTRLTVT.

The rearrangement links TRBV6-5 to TRBJ2-5; D call uncertain. The DNA end is a closer match to TRBJ2-7, so the J assignment may be wrong. Germline CDR1 MNHEY, CDR2 SVGAGI. This CDR3 is 14 amino acids long. The DNA of the CDR3 is TGTGCCAGCAGTCTCCTAGGTAGTCTGTACGAGCAGTACTTC. Protein product: CASSLLGSLYEQYF.

This rearrangement joins TRBV4-1 to TRBJ1-6, with D perhaps TRBD1 (5 bases). The V and J ends lost 7 bases and 4 bases respectively, with 20 bases between them. CDR3 length: 17 amino acids. Per the germline V gene, CDR1 is MGHRA and CDR2 is YSYEKL. CDR3 in DNA: TGCGCCAGCACCCCCTCCGGGGCCCGAAGTTATAATTCACCCCTCCACTTT. Translated, it gives CASTPSGARSYNSPLHF.

For this clone: The same CDR3 is also encoded by other DNA sequences in this sample. V is TRBV27 and J is TRBJ2-2; 8 nucleotides align to TRBD1. Germline CDR1 is MNHEY and CDR2 is SMNVEV (reference sequence). The junction had 18 bases not matched to a gene; V was cut back by 6 bases and J by 0 bases. This CDR3 is built from 20 residues. CDR3 DNA sequence: TGTGCCAGCAGGCCCGAGACAGGGGTTTGGGTTTTCGCGAACACCGGGGAGCTGTTTTTT. Translated, it gives CASRPETGVWVFANTGELFF.

The chain employs TRBV10-3 and TRBJ2-3, with 7 bases lining up with TRBD2. The CDR3 is 17 amino acids. The germline CDR1 and CDR2 sequences are ENHRY and SYGVKD. After removal of 2 bases from V and 1 base from J, the junction contained 9 bases not matched to a gene. Here the CDR3 reads CAISEPFRSGGTDTQYF. The DNA of the CDR3 is TGTGCCATCAGTGAGCCGTTCAGGAGCGGGGGCACAGATACGCAGTATTTT.

This clone has a handful of counts. Other DNA variants within this sample encode the same CDR3. This chain links TRBV18 with TRBJ1-1; TRBD1 matches 8 bases. Unmatched junction bases numbered 4, after V lost 5 bases and J lost 5 bases. Germline loops: CDR1 KGHSH, CDR2 LQKENI. The CDR3 has 13 residues. In nucleotides, the CDR3 is TGTGCCAGCTCAGGACAGGGCGGGACTGAAGCTTTCTTT. It specifies CASSGQGGTEAFF.

This chain joins TRBV6-5 and TRBJ2-7; 9 nucleotides line up with TRBD1. V lost 7 bases to trimming and J lost 0 bases; unmatched junction nucleotides: 7. Germline V lookup: CDR1 MNHEY, CDR2 SVGAGI. This CDR3 is 15 amino acids long. DNA for the CDR3: TGTGCCAGCAAACCGACAGGGGGAGCCTCCTACGAGCAGTACTTC. This translates into CASKPTGGASYEQYF.

This sequence joins TRBV5-1 and TRBJ2-5, with D tentatively TRBD1 (5 bases). With 0 bases removed from V and 3 bases from J, the gap between germline ends came to 9 bases. The CDR3 extends over 14 amino acids. The germline CDR1 and CDR2 sequences are SGHRS and YFSETQ. The CDR3 sequence is CASSLAGREETQYF. The CDR3 bases are TGCGCCAGCAGCTTGGCCGGCAGGGAAGAGACCCAGTACTTC.

The chain employs TRBV7-9 and TRBJ2-3; TRBD2 is a possible D gene (6 bases). V was pared by 2 bases and J by 6 bases, with 18 bases between. The CDR3 runs to 16 residues. Germline CDR1 reads SEHNR; CDR2 reads FQNEAQ (reference sequence). The CDR3, as DNA: TGTGCCAGCAGCTTAATCTCTACGGGAGAGGCGGATACGCAGTATTTT. As protein: CASSLISTGEADTQYF.

The chain combines TRBV20-1 with TRBJ2-7, with D unclear. Looked up from germline, CDR1 is DFQATT and CDR2 is SNEGSKA (reference sequence). V dropped 7 bases and J dropped 3 bases, with 10 bases sitting between them. The CDR3 length is 11 residues. This CDR3 is CSVPLSYEQYF. CDR3 DNA: TGCAGTGTCCCCCTTAGCTACGAGCAGTACTTC.

The V gene is TRBV10-3, the J gene TRBJ1-1; D uncertain. The length of the CDR3 is 11 residues. Germline CDR1 and CDR2: ENHRY and SYGVKD. Trimming left V 1 base short and J 10 bases short, with 7 bases between. Here the CDR3 DNA reads TGTGCCATCAGTGAGTGGGGAAGAGCTTTCTTT. Translated, it gives CAISEWGRAFF.